This TCR beta chain was documented in a study of PD-1 blockade in mismatch repair-deficient tumors. Only in-frame clones appear in the TCRdb table, and some are missing; sequencing was by immunoSEQ multiplex PCR. The table includes about 49,000 clones, 77% detected once. This clone appeared a few times. Its antigen is not identified. Whole-study findings and limits: Tumor-resident clones, often undetectable pretreatment in blood, expanded then contracted after pembrolizumab.

This TCR was recovered from an adult with mismatch repair-deficient cancer. The source was PBMCs, collected before pembrolizumab treatment.

The CDR3 loop reads CASSFGYIYEQYF. The CDR3 region has the DNA TGTGCCAGCAGCTTCGGTTACATCTACGAGCAGTACTTC. The chain is built from TRBV7-9 and TRBJ2-7; D gene ambiguous. CDR1 and CDR2 (germline): SEHNR, FQNEAQ (reference sequence). V lost 3 bases and J lost 3, with 9 bases in between. The CDR3 covers 13 residues.